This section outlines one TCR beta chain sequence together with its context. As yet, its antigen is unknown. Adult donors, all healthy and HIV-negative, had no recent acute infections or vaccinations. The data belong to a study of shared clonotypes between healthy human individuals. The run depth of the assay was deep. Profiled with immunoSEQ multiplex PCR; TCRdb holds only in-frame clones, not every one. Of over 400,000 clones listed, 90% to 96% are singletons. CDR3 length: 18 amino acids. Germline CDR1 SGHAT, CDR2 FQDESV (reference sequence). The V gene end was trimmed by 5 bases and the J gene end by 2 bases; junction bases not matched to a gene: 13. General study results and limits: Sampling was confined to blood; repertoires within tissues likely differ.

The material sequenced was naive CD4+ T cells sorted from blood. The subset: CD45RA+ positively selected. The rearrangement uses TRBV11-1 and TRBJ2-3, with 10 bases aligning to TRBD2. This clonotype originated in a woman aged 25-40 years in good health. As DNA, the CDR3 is TGTGCCAGCAGCCCGGAAGGGAAGACTAGCGGGCCCACAGATACGCAGTATTTT. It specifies CASSPEGKTSGPTDTQYF.